This T cell receptor (beta chain) is from a study of cytomegalovirus exposure and HLA in healthy donors. Study-level points and caveats: The majority of TCR sequences were rare, yet some public TCRs appeared in many donors. Later, an analysis found that common viral pathogens appeared to be linked with several of the most significant clusters. It was reportedly the case that the classifier diagnosed cytomegalovirus status with high specificity and sensitivity.

A multiplex PCR was run with 60 Vbeta primers and 13 Jbeta primers. Assay: immunoSEQ multiplex PCR; the TCRdb copy retains only in-frame clones and omits some. The sample gives under 250,000 clones, over 80% of which show up once; roughly 0.75% is in the top ten. The CDR3 spans 14 residues. The V end lost 2 bases, the J end lost 0 bases, and 7 bases lay between the germline ends. The V gene's germline CDR1 is SGHTA and CDR2 FQGNSA. Remarks on this clone: Its antigen is unknown.

This chain joins TRBV7-2 and TRBJ2-5; D is unresolved. The receptor was isolated from a boy between 2 and 10 years old in good health and CMV-seronegative. Sequences were obtained from PBMCs. The DNA of the CDR3 is TGTGCCAGCAGCTTACCAGGCTACCAAGAGACCCAGTACTTC. Translating it yields CASSLPGYQETQYF.